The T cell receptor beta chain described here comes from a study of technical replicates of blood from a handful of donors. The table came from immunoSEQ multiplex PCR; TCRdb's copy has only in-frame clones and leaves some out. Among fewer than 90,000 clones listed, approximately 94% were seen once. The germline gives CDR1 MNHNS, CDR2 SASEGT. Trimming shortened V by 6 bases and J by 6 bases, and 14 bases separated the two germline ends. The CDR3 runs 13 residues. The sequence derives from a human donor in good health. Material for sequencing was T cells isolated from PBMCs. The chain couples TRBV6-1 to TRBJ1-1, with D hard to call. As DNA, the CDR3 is TGTGCCAGCAGACTCGTCCTGGGCGCTGAAGCTTTCTTT. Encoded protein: CASRLVLGAEAFF.